The 23 T cell receptor beta chains given below trace back to one sample, sequenced in a study of human T cells and chemical hapten exposure. In TCRdb, the RACE reads were re-called with MiXCR into one record per CDR3 protein. The repertoire holds roughly 150,000 distinct CDR3 sequences, with 25% to 35% as singletons. Time point: patch test 3, about 24 weeks after DPC sensitization. Treatment: therapeutic diphenylcyclopropenone sensitization with weekly scalp DPC. Sequencing was performed on whole blood, taken in connection with sensitization to the hapten diphenylcyclopropenone (DPC). Receptors were obtained from a woman aged 18 to 35 with alopecia areata. Some clones in this sample may be carry-over from other donors' samples.

This clonotype has more than one count but fewer than ten. The chain carries TRBV5-4 and TRBJ2-3; D assignment may be TRBD1 or TRBD2 (5 bases each). There are 16 residues in the CDR3. The germline CDR1 and CDR2 sequences are SGHNT and YYREEE (reference sequence). V was clipped by 3 bases and J by 4 bases, with 18 bases between them. The CDR3 here is CASSSLGRGESDTQYF. In nucleotides, the CDR3 is TGTGCCAGCAGCTCCCTAGGTAGGGGAGAGTCAGATACGCAGTATTTT.

The chain combines TRBV10-3 with TRBJ1-6; no definite D call. The V gene's germline CDR1 is ENHRY and CDR2 SYGVKD. This CDR3 spans 14 amino acids. V was clipped by 3 bases and J by 6 bases, with 9 bases between them. CDR3 DNA sequence: TGTGCCATCAGTGATTGGGCGGCTAATTCACCCCTCCACTTT. Translating it yields CAISDWAANSPLHF.

This clonotype came up a few times. This chain connects TRBV5-1 to TRBJ2-7; weak D call: TRBD1 (5 bases). Germline V gives CDR1 SGHRS, CDR2 YFSETQ. The CDR3 covers 11 residues. The ends were cut back, 4 bases at V and 8 bases at J, with 10 bases in the middle. CDR3 protein: CASSVDSQQYF. In DNA form, the CDR3 reads TGCGCCAGCAGCGTTGACAGTCAGCAGTACTTC.

The table lists this clonotype with a few counts. This chain connects TRBV18 to TRBJ2-1, with 8 bases that match TRBD2. V gave up 3 bases and J gave up 0 bases; unmatched junction bases: 13. Germline V gives CDR1 KGHSH, CDR2 LQKENI. There are 19 residues in the CDR3. CDR3 residues: CASSPSAGGDLSSYNEQFF. CDR3 DNA: TGTGCCAGCTCACCCTCGGCGGGGGGCGACCTTAGCTCCTACAATGAGCAGTTCTTC.

The chain is built from TRBV5-5 and TRBJ2-1, with D uncertain. V was pared by 2 bases and J by 3 bases, with 15 bases between. Germline loops: CDR1 SGHKS, CDR2 YYEKEE (reference sequence). The CDR3 length is 16 residues. For the CDR3, the DNA is TGTGCCAGCAGCTTCCGAGGTTGGACGGGCTACAATGAGCAGTTCTTC. This sequence encodes CASSFRGWTGYNEQFF.

This clonotype was detected a few times. J is TRBJ2-7 and V is TRBV20-1, with 11 bases fitting TRBD1. After removal of 7 bases from V and 5 bases from J, the junction contained 7 bases not matched to a gene. Germline lookup yields CDR1 DFQATT and CDR2 SNEGSKA (reference sequence). CDR3 length: 13 residues. CDR3 nucleotides: TGCAGTGTACCGGGACAGGGGGGAGACGAGCAGTACTTC. Translating it yields CSVPGQGGDEQYF.

The genes are TRBV4-2 and TRBJ1-1, with no clear D. Trimming shortened V by 0 bases and J by 10 bases, and 12 bases separated the two germline ends. The CDR3 has 13 amino acids. The germline CDR1 and CDR2 sequences are LGHNA and YNFKEQ. The CDR3 DNA follows: TGTGCCAGCAGCCAAGATCGGACGGAACGAGCTTTCTTT. This translates into CASSQDRTERAFF.

This clonotype has a handful of counts. V gene TRBV20-1 combines with J gene TRBJ2-1; weak D call: TRBD1 (6 bases). Trimming took off 6 bases at V and 7 bases at J, with 16 bases between the two ends. This CDR3 region has 13 residues. Germline V gene data show CDR1 as DFQATT and CDR2 as SNEGSKA (reference sequence). CDR3 sequence (DNA): TGCAGTGCGAGGTTTTTAACAGGGAATGAGCAGTTCTTC. It is translated as CSARFLTGNEQFF.

The J gene is TRBJ1-1, the V gene TRBV5-1; D not certain. The CDR3 spans 13 residues. Germline V gene data show CDR1 as SGHRS and CDR2 as YFSETQ. V was shortened by 4 bases and J by 5 bases, with 12 bases between the two germline ends. The DNA of the CDR3 is TGCGCCAGCAGCGTGGCCATGGGAACTGAAGCTTTCTTT. It translates to CASSVAMGTEAFF.

V is TRBV20-1 and J is TRBJ2-5, with D possibly matching TRBD2 (5 bases). Germline loops: CDR1 DFQATT, CDR2 SNEGSKA (reference sequence). CDR3 length equals 14 residues. Deletions cut 1 base from V and 5 bases from J, with 14 bases between. CDR3 loop: CSARGRGSGETQYF. The CDR3 DNA reads as TGCAGTGCTAGAGGTCGTGGTTCGGGGGAGACCCAGTACTTC.

V is TRBV7-9 and J is TRBJ2-5, with 11 bases that match TRBD2. This CDR3 is 17 amino acids long. V shed 1 base, J shed 4 bases, and the junction held 8 bases outside the gene matches. Germline CDR1 reads SEHNR; CDR2 reads FQNEAQ (reference sequence). The CDR3 loop reads CASSLGGSGRARETQYF. The CDR3 DNA follows: TGTGCCAGCAGCTTAGGTGGTAGCGGGAGGGCCAGAGAGACCCAGTACTTC. The full variable domain, rest sourced from reference TRBV7-9 and TRBJ2-5, is DTGVSQNPRHKITKRGQNVTFRCDPISEHNRLYWYRQTLGQGPEFLTYFQNEAQLEKSRLLSDRFSAERPKGSFSTLEIQRTEQGDSAMYLCASSLGGSGRARETQYFGPGTRLLVL.

This clonotype came up a few times. The gene calls are TRBV29-1 and TRBJ2-1; possible D gene TRBD1, 6 bases. Germline V lookup: CDR1 SQVTM, CDR2 ANQGSEA. V was trimmed by 3 bases and J by 1 base, leaving 10 bases between them. The CDR3 consists of 14 residues. The CDR3 loop is CSVDGRGSYNEQFF. CDR3 coding DNA: TGCAGCGTTGACGGCAGGGGATCCTACAATGAGCAGTTCTTC.

The V and J genes are TRBV11-2 and TRBJ2-1; 7 bases map to TRBD1. The CDR3 consists of 15 residues. The germline gives CDR1 SGHAT, CDR2 FQNNGV. J gave up 10 bases and V 3 bases, and 12 bases lay outside the gene matches. The CDR3 DNA is TGTGCCAGCAGCTTCCCCCCGGCAGGGGGTAGGGAGCAGTTCTTC. Encoded protein: CASSFPPAGGREQFF.

The chain couples TRBV11-2 to TRBJ2-3, with D unclear. The CDR3 extends over 15 amino acids. Looked up from germline, CDR1 is SGHAT and CDR2 is FQNNGV. Trimming took off 5 bases at V and 2 bases at J, with 14 bases between the two ends. The CDR3 bases are TGTGCCAGCAGCGAATTACCGATTTCCACAGATACGCAGTATTTT. Its protein is CASSELPISTDTQYF.

This clonotype has a count of ten or more. The chain joins TRBV20-1 to TRBJ1-1, with D perhaps matching TRBD1 (6 bases). The V gene's germline CDR1 is DFQATT and CDR2 SNEGSKA (reference sequence). V lost 3 bases to trimming and J lost 5 bases, with 10 bases between them. The CDR3 is 12 amino acids. CDR3 sequence: CSASEGVTEAFF. The CDR3, as DNA: TGCAGTGCTAGTGAGGGGGTGACTGAAGCTTTCTTT.

CDR3 sequence reads: CSATTGGISGANVLTF. The CDR3 bases are TGCAGTGCCACGACAGGGGGAATCTCTGGGGCCAACGTCCTGACTTTC. The rearrangement uses TRBV20-1 and TRBJ2-6, with 9 positions matching TRBD1. This CDR3 region has 16 residues. Germline-derived CDR1 and CDR2 are DFQATT and SNEGSKA (reference sequence). V lost 6 bases and J lost 0; bases outside the gene matches: 6.

This clonotype occurred a few times. The rearrangement joins TRBV4-1 to TRBJ1-1; TRBD1 matches 8 bases. The CDR3 spans 15 residues. Germline CDR1 is MGHRA and CDR2 is YSYEKL. V dropped 4 bases and J dropped 4; count of bases not matched to a gene: 8. The CDR3 loop reads CASSRGQGGSTEAFF. CDR3 DNA: TGCGCCAGCAGCCGAGGACAGGGAGGAAGCACTGAAGCTTTCTTT.

This clonotype was seen only a few times. The chain has TRBV28 and TRBJ1-1, with TRBD1 identical over 7 bases. Germline CDR1 and CDR2: MDHEN and SYDVKM. V trimming: 3 bases; J trimming: 7 bases; junction bases outside the gene matches: 5. This CDR3 region has 13 residues. CDR3 amino acids: CASSLAGGDEAFF. The CDR3 DNA reads TGTGCCAGCAGTTTGGCAGGGGGTGATGAAGCTTTCTTT.

CDR3 residues: CASSSSGKGNTQYF. The DNA for the CDR3 is TGTGCCAGCAGTTCAAGCGGGAAGGGAAATACGCAGTATTTT. The chain has TRBV6-2 or TRBV6-3 and TRBJ2-3; 7 positions agree with TRBD2. The CDR3 is 14 amino acids. The trim removed 4 bases at V and 7 bases at J, leaving 8 bases unmatched. CDR1 and CDR2 (germline): MNHEY, SVGEGT.

This clonotype turned up a few times. For the CDR3, the DNA is TGCAGTGCCAAAACTAGCGGGAGAGGGGATGAGCAGTTCTTC. This codes for CSAKTSGRGDEQFF. The J gene is TRBJ2-1, the V gene TRBV20-1, with 11 bases lining up with TRBD2. The CDR3 contains 14 residues. The V gene's germline CDR1 is DFQATT and CDR2 SNEGSKA (reference sequence). V gave up 6 bases and J gave up 8 bases; unmatched junction bases: 9.

This chain connects TRBV18 to TRBJ2-7; D gene unclear. The CDR3 is made up of 14 amino acids. Germline CDR1 is KGHSH and CDR2 is LQKENI. The V end was cut by 3 bases, the J end by 7 bases, with 16 bases between. In nucleotides, the CDR3 is TGTGCCAGCTCACCTCAGTCCTCTACTTATGAGCAGTACTTC. It codes for CASSPQSSTYEQYF.

V is TRBV5-1 and J is TRBJ2-3; D may match TRBD1 or TRBD2 (6 bases each). The germline gives CDR1 SGHRS, CDR2 YFSETQ. CDR3 length: 16 amino acids. With 0 bases removed from V and 6 bases from J, the gap between germline ends came to 17 bases. As DNA, the CDR3 is TGCGCCAGCAGCTTGGGGGCCGGGGGACACTTCGATACGCAGTATTTT. Translating gives CASSLGAGGHFDTQYF.

This chain joins TRBV7-2 and TRBJ2-3; weak D call: TRBD2 (6 bases). The CDR3 sequence is 15 residues long. Germline loops: CDR1 SGHTA, CDR2 FQGNSA. The V gene lost 5 bases and the J gene lost 0 bases, with 12 bases spanning the gap. Here the CDR3 reads CASSLIAVSTDTQYF. In nucleotides, the CDR3 is TGTGCCAGCAGCCTCATAGCGGTTAGCACAGATACGCAGTATTTT.